These 6 T cell receptor beta chains share one sample of origin, sequenced in a study of T cells after yellow fever vaccination. TCRdb re-derived calls from the 5' RACE reads in MiXCR, one entry per CDR3 protein. The sample has 300,000 to 350,000 distinct CDR3 sequences, around 4.1% seen once. The sequenced sample was PBMCs, obtained 5 days after the yellow fever booster vaccination. The receptor set was obtained from a man aged 18 to 30 who received the YFV17D yellow fever vaccine.

The chain couples TRBV7-2 to TRBJ1-6; a possible D gene is TRBD1 (5 bases). Germline CDR1 and CDR2: SGHTA and FQGNSA. V was cut by 5 bases and J by 10 bases, with 15 bases left in between. The CDR3 contains 14 residues. The CDR3 loop is CASSPTRGDSPLHF. Here the CDR3 DNA reads TGTGCCAGCAGCCCCACCCGGGGGGACTCACCCCTCCACTTT.

On this clonotype itself: Possible read error: a much larger clone is one base away. V is TRBV12-3 or TRBV12-4 and J is TRBJ2-1; 9 bases fit TRBD1. The ends lost 4 bases at V and 6 bases at J; junction bases unmatched: 4. CDR3 length: 14 residues. The CDR3: CASSWGQGINEQFF. CDR3 bases: TGTGCCAGCAGTTGGGGACAGGGCATCAATGAGCAGTTCTTC.

This clonotype was detected many times. V gene TRBV10-3 combines with J gene TRBJ2-7, with 8 bases lining up with TRBD2. The V and J ends lost 6 bases and 3 bases, in that order; junction bases with no gene match: 7. The CDR3 length is 14 residues. Germline loops: CDR1 ENHRY, CDR2 SYGVKD. CDR3: CAISEERGSYEQYF. CDR3 in DNA: TGTGCCATCAGCGAGGAGCGGGGGAGCTACGAGCAGTACTTC.

This clonotype was counted many times. The chain is built from TRBV7-8 and TRBJ1-2; D is undetermined. The CDR3 is 13 amino acids. Germline V gives CDR1 SGHVS, CDR2 FQNEAQ. The V end was cut by 2 bases, the J end by 8 bases, with 12 bases between. CDR3 coding DNA: TGTGCCAGCAGCTTATTTTCGGGTGGCGGCTACACCTTC. Translating gives CASSLFSGGGYTF.

The chain is built from TRBV5-6 and TRBJ1-2; 8 bases map to TRBD1. J gave up 3 bases and V 4 bases, and 5 bases lay outside the gene matches. Germline V gene sequence: CDR1 SGHDT, CDR2 YYEEEE. The CDR3 is 14 residues long. CDR3 sequence: CASSQRTGHYGYTF. As DNA, the CDR3 is TGTGCCAGCAGCCAACGGACAGGGCACTATGGCTACACCTTC.

This clonotype appeared many times. The chain recombines TRBV6-5 with TRBJ2-5; D is undetermined. Trimming removed 4 bases from V and 0 bases from J, with 12 bases in between. CDR1 and CDR2 (germline): MNHEY, SVGAGI. The CDR3 contains 15 residues. CDR3 amino acids: CASSLAATYQETQYF. The CDR3 region has the DNA TGTGCCAGCAGTTTGGCTGCGACGTACCAAGAGACCCAGTACTTC.